Listed below are T cell receptor beta chains from one sample, sequenced in a study of cytomegalovirus exposure and HLA in healthy donors. Using immunoSEQ multiplex PCR, the repertoire was profiled, and TCRdb retains in-frame clones only, with some absent. The sample lists around 150,000 clones, more than 80% occurring once. The source material was PBMCs. The receptors here all came from a woman aged 25 to 39 in good health and CMV-seropositive. CDR3s include the opening cysteine and the closing phenylalanine or tryptophan. The D gene is left open where the match is weak. Expanded clones get a size class; other rows say once, few or many, or leave the size out.

cdr3_aa: CASSPPWAGGIGEQYF
cdr3_nt: TGTGCCAGCAGCCCACCATGGGCAGGGGGGATCGGCGAGCAGTACTTC
d_call: -
j_call: TRBJ2-7
v_call: TRBV7-9
clone_size: -

cdr3_aa: CASSDVGSNQPQHF
cdr3_nt: TGTGCCAGCAGTGACGTCGGGAGCAATCAGCCCCAGCATTTT
d_call: -
j_call: TRBJ1-5
v_call: TRBV25-1
clone_size: -

cdr3_aa: CASTLNEGYYGYTF
cdr3_nt: TGTGCCAGCACCCTAAACGAGGGCTACTATGGCTACACCTTC
d_call: -
j_call: TRBJ1-2
v_call: TRBV6-5
clone_size: -

cdr3_aa: CASRTGEDGYTF
cdr3_nt: TGCGCCAGCCGGACAGGGGAGGATGGCTACACCTTC
d_call: TRBD1
j_call: TRBJ1-2
v_call: TRBV10-1
clone_size: -

cdr3_aa: CASSYSSGGNTDTQYF
cdr3_nt: TGTGCCAGCAGTTACTCGAGCGGGGGCAACACAGATACGCAGTATTTT
d_call: TRBD2
j_call: TRBJ2-3
v_call: TRBV6-5
clone_size: -

cdr3_aa: CASRPKSIRGIQYF
cdr3_nt: TGTGCCAGCAGGCCTAAGTCTATTAGGGGCATTCAGTACTTC
d_call: -
j_call: TRBJ2-4
v_call: TRBV28
clone_size: -

cdr3_aa: CARSTKRTATFWAFF
cdr3_nt: TGTGCCAGAAGCACCAAGCGGACAGCTACTTTTTGGGCTTTCTTT
d_call: -
j_call: TRBJ1-1
v_call: TRBV5-3
clone_size: -

cdr3_aa: CASSLSGGGNQPQHF
cdr3_nt: TGTGCCAGCAGCTTATCAGGGGGCGGCAATCAGCCCCAGCATTTT
d_call: TRBD1
j_call: TRBJ1-5
v_call: TRBV13
clone_size: -

cdr3_aa: CASSLDTNYGYTF
cdr3_nt: TGTGCCAGCAGCTTAGACACTAACTATGGCTACACCTTC
d_call: -
j_call: TRBJ1-2
v_call: TRBV5-4
clone_size: -

cdr3_aa: CASSSTGTPNTGELFF
cdr3_nt: TGTGCCAGCAGCTCCACAGGGACCCCGAACACCGGGGAGCTGTTTTTT
d_call: -
j_call: TRBJ2-2
v_call: TRBV7-9
clone_size: -

cdr3_aa: CASSLHLGSSYEQYF
cdr3_nt: TGTGCCAGCAGTTTACATCTAGGGAGCTCCTACGAGCAGTACTTC
d_call: -
j_call: TRBJ2-7
v_call: TRBV6-5
clone_size: -

cdr3_aa: CASSQAFRPGSNQPQHF
cdr3_nt: TGTGCCAGCAGCCAAGCTTTTCGGCCGGGTAGCAATCAGCCCCAGCATTTT
d_call: -
j_call: TRBJ1-5
v_call: TRBV4-2
clone_size: -

cdr3_aa: CASSPLPRDRGYEQYF
cdr3_nt: TGTGCCAGCAGTCCCCTCCCCCGGGACAGGGGCTACGAGCAGTACTTC
d_call: TRBD1
j_call: TRBJ2-7
v_call: TRBV27
clone_size: -

cdr3_aa: CASRLRWEGAKNIQYF
cdr3_nt: TGCGCCAGCAGGCTGAGGTGGGAGGGAGCCAAAAACATTCAGTACTTC
d_call: TRBD2
j_call: TRBJ2-4
v_call: TRBV4-1
clone_size: -

cdr3_aa: CASRNVGGHINTEAFF
cdr3_nt: TGTGCCAGCAGAAACGTAGGGGGACATATAAACACTGAAGCTTTCTTT
d_call: -
j_call: TRBJ1-1
v_call: TRBV21-1
clone_size: -

cdr3_aa: CASSVGSRDNEKLFF
cdr3_nt: TGCGCCAGCAGTGTGGGATCTCGGGATAATGAAAAACTGTTTTTT
d_call: -
j_call: TRBJ1-4
v_call: TRBV4-1
clone_size: -

cdr3_aa: CASMAGANTGELFF
cdr3_nt: TGTGCCAGCATGGCGGGAGCGAACACCGGGGAGCTGTTTTTT
d_call: TRBD2
j_call: TRBJ2-2
v_call: TRBV9
clone_size: -

cdr3_aa: CASSPVVGKAGGDEQFF
cdr3_nt: TGCGCCAGCAGCCCGGTAGTAGGGAAAGCGGGGGGCGATGAGCAGTTCTTC
d_call: TRBD2
j_call: TRBJ2-1
v_call: TRBV4-3
clone_size: few

cdr3_aa: CASSPGTSGGREETQYF
cdr3_nt: TGTGCCAGCAGCCCAGGGACTAGTGGGGGTAGGGAGGAGACCCAGTACTTC
d_call: TRBD2
j_call: TRBJ2-5
v_call: TRBV5-8
clone_size: -

cdr3_aa: CASSYTGTWGGYTF
cdr3_nt: TGTGCCAGCAGTTACACCGGGACATGGGGCGGCTACACCTTC
d_call: -
j_call: TRBJ1-2
v_call: TRBV6-5
clone_size: -

cdr3_aa: CASSPGRTRGETQYF
cdr3_nt: TGCGCCAGCAGCCCGGGTCGGACTAGGGGAGAGACCCAGTACTTC
d_call: TRBD2
j_call: TRBJ2-5
v_call: TRBV5-1
clone_size: -

cdr3_aa: CASSSPGTDTQYF
cdr3_nt: TGTGCCAGCAGCTCCCCGGGGACAGATACGCAGTATTTT
d_call: -
j_call: TRBJ2-3
v_call: TRBV5-4
clone_size: -

cdr3_aa: CASRRTVNSPLHF
cdr3_nt: TGTGCCAGCCGGAGGACAGTTAATTCACCCCTCCACTTT
d_call: -
j_call: TRBJ1-6
v_call: TRBV28
clone_size: -

cdr3_aa: CASSLLLAVTDTQYF
cdr3_nt: TGTGCCAGCAGCCTCCTTCTAGCTGTAACAGATACGCAGTATTTT
d_call: -
j_call: TRBJ2-3
v_call: TRBV11-2
clone_size: -

cdr3_aa: CASSLGPRSMVAFF
cdr3_nt: TGTGCCAGCAGCTTAGGCCCTAGGTCCATGGTAGCTTTCTTT
d_call: -
j_call: TRBJ1-1
v_call: TRBV11-2
clone_size: -

cdr3_aa: CASSLAGHLGETQYF
cdr3_nt: TGCGCCAGCAGCTTGGCCGGACACCTCGGGGAGACCCAGTACTTC
d_call: -
j_call: TRBJ2-5
v_call: TRBV5-1
clone_size: -

cdr3_aa: CASSFAGGPTAYGYTF
cdr3_nt: TGTGCCAGCAGCTTCGCCGGGGGGCCTACAGCCTATGGCTACACCTTC
d_call: -
j_call: TRBJ1-2
v_call: TRBV5-4
clone_size: -

cdr3_aa: CASSEATTGGQPQHF
cdr3_nt: TGTGCCAGCAGTGAAGCTACGACAGGGGGTCAGCCCCAGCATTTT
d_call: TRBD1
j_call: TRBJ1-5
v_call: TRBV6-1
clone_size: -

cdr3_aa: CAWSPTGAGYGYTF
cdr3_nt: TGTGCCTGGAGCCCCACAGGGGCCGGCTATGGCTACACCTTC
d_call: TRBD1
j_call: TRBJ1-2
v_call: TRBV30
clone_size: few

cdr3_aa: CASSETDSSGNTIYF
cdr3_nt: TGTGCCAGCAGTGAAACCGACAGCTCTGGAAACACCATATATTTT
d_call: -
j_call: TRBJ1-3
v_call: TRBV25-1
clone_size: few

cdr3_aa: CASSRLGLAGGLTPDTQYF
cdr3_nt: TGTGCCAGCAGCCGGTTAGGATTAGCGGGGGGACTCACCCCAGATACGCAGTATTTT
d_call: TRBD2
j_call: TRBJ2-3
v_call: TRBV7-9
clone_size: -